One T cell receptor beta chain is described in this entry. The antigen is not known. Through a sample-barcoded 5' primer and a J-beta primer mix, a second PCR was run for roughly 6 to 12 cycles. One entry per CDR3 protein, called by TCRdb with MiXCR from the 5' RACE reads. The top ten clones hold around 21% of a sample with 650,000 to 800,000 distinct CDR3 sequences, 44% of them seen once. The record originates from a study of blood T cells in healthy people across ages. Notes on the study in general: Strong correlation linked observed beta diversity and percent naive T cells. Significant beta diversity loss was already apparent by age roughly 40, declining roughly linearly. The study regarded diversity estimates from one million T cells as underestimates.

Sequencing was performed on blood. The clonotype originates from a man in his 60s in good health.

CDR3 in amino acids: CSASGRHPNTEAFF. Here the CDR3 DNA reads TGCAGTGCTAGTGGTCGGCACCCGAACACTGAAGCTTTCTTT. The gene calls are TRBV20-1 and TRBJ1-1; no definite D call. V lost 3 bases and J lost 1, with 12 bases in between. The germline V gene encodes CDR1 DFQATT and CDR2 SNEGSKA (reference sequence). The CDR3 length is 14 residues.